This T cell receptor (beta chain) was recorded in a study of T cells in Graves' hyperthyroidism and ophthalmopathy (dated by TCRdb to 2018 to 2020). For the study in its entirety: Peripheral blood was collected at initial diagnosis, before any treatment. A discovery cohort of about a hundred patients, roughly 45 with Graves' ophthalmopathy and more than 55 with stable Graves' hyperthyroidism, was used to find distinguishing TCR V-J signatures. Prospective prediction of ophthalmopathy was tested in an independent validation cohort consisting of roughly 20 hyperthyroidism patients and some 15 patients who later progressed to ophthalmopathy. The approximately 90 discovery patients were divided at random into training and test sets in a 7:3 ratio. The study also compared thyroid tissue and blood T-cell repertoires from about six Graves' hyperthyroidism patients. Once sampling was done, hyperthyroidism patients were given methimazole at a starting dose of 30 mg daily, whereas ophthalmopathy patients were given high-dose intravenous methylprednisolone. According to the paper, TCR Vbeta CDR3 sequencing was carried out on more than 120 peripheral blood samples, which came from fewer than 50 ophthalmopathy, around 74 hyperthyroidism and 17 progressor patients.

Trimming at the junction amounts to 6 bases on V and 3 bases on J, and the germline ends lie 18 bases apart. Looking up the germline V gene yields CDR1 MDHEN and CDR2 SYDVKM. Taken from cysteine to phenylalanine, the CDR3 has 16 residues. The CDR3 DNA has 48 bases and is translated from base 1. This clonotype has ten or more counts. The target of this receptor is not known. No base-level quality is on record; no much larger clone is a single base apart. Broad study findings and their caveats: During validation, the model predicted progression to ophthalmopathy a median of about 6.3 months ahead of onset, with 70.59% sensitivity and 72.22% specificity. Most expanded thyroid clonotypes (frequency above 0.001) were also detected in blood, suggesting blood repertoires may reflect thyroid immune responses. Sample size was not statistically predetermined, and blinding of investigators to group allocation was not performed. Ophthalmopathy was separated from stable hyperthyroidism by a 13 V-J signature model, with around 90% sensitivity and just over 81% specificity obtained in cross-validation and 80%/75% obtained in testing.

The TCR beta CDR3 regions were amplified from the RNA transcripts. For the first round of RT-PCR on the TCR CDR3, the HTBI primer set was used together with the Qiagen OneStep RT-PCR kit. A second multiplex PCR round built the libraries, followed by size selection and purification. The libraries were sequenced on an Illumina HiSeq2000 using paired-end 100 bp reads. Per the source publication's procedure: SOAPnuke was used to process the raw data, throwing out any read that contained adapters or uncalled bases, had a mean Phred below 15, or lacked an exact constant-primer or identifier match. High-quality paired reads were merged using COPE v1.2.5, and each unique nucleotide sequence was defined as a clonotype. MiTCR v1.1 was used to align clonotypes to the IMGT TRBV, TRBD and TRBJ reference segments. Analysis was restricted to V-J combinations with a frequency above 0.0001, which covered approximately 99% of repertoires. A TCS score was defined as the ratio between F50 (clonal expansion) and ExV (chaos), using BLOSUM62-based TCRdist between CDR3 peptides within each V-J. Welch's t-statistics and random forest reduced approximately 520 V-J features to 10 to 15, which were used in a naive Bayes classifier (R e1071). In-frame beta chains were kept once TCRdb had trimmed the public reads at Q25 with fastp and called clones with MiXCR. Each entry is one CDR3 protein sequence, shown with its most common DNA and genes. These V and J calls are TCRdb output, not the study's own analysis. The sample table lists 350,000 to 400,000 distinct CDR3 sequences, about 15% of them with a count of one. The ten biggest clones cover 30% to 35% of the sample.

A patient counted as having stable Graves' hyperthyroidism if no progression to ophthalmopathy occurred over 18 months of follow-up. Hyperthyroidism patients were newly diagnosed, had a disease duration of under 2 months, and were aged 18 to 65 years. Any patient with an uncontrolled infection, another autoimmune disease, pregnancy or lactation was excluded. Clinical symptoms, serum thyroxine and TRAb, thyroid ultrasound, and orbital computed tomography formed the basis for the diagnoses. PBMCs were isolated from more than 8 ml of fresh peripheral blood by Ficoll-Paque density gradient centrifugation. Total RNA was extracted with Trizol reagent, and quality was checked on an Agilent 2100 Bioanalyzer.

The rearranged chain carries TRBV28 and TRBJ2-1; the D gene remains uncertain. The receptor was isolated from a woman under 40 with Graves' hyperthyroidism. The sequenced sample was blood. Here the CDR3 is given as CASSSDSITHYNEQFF. Read as DNA, the sequence is TGTGCCAGCAGCTCCGACTCCATTACCCACTACAATGAGCAGTTCTTC.